Listed below are T cell receptor beta chains from one sample, sequenced in a study of immune heterogeneity within non-small cell lung tumors. TCRdb fed the multiplex PCR reads into MiXCR, producing one record per CDR3 protein. The data show about 15,000 distinct CDR3 sequences, with 30% to 35% seen just once and approximately 14% held by the top ten. The sample consisted of lung tumor tissue. These receptors were taken from a woman aged 45-60 years with non-small cell lung cancer. The CDR3 runs from the conserved cysteine through the conserved F or W. D genes are given only for firm matches. Clone sizes are given selectively: once, few, many, or a class where the clone is expanded.

clone size	V gene	J gene	D gene	CDR3 protein	CDR3 DNA
medium-sized	TRBV15	TRBJ1-5	.	CATSTGDYSNQPQHF	TGTGCCACCAGCACAGGGGACTATAGCAATCAGCCCCAGCATTTT
.	TRBV7-2	TRBJ2-5	TRBD1	CASSDRDREYQETQYF	TGTGCCAGCAGCGACCGGGACAGAGAGTACCAAGAGACCCAGTACTTC
many	TRBV19	TRBJ2-5	TRBD1	CASSTWGTGRIYQETQYF	TGTGCCAGTAGTACCTGGGGGACAGGCAGAATATACCAAGAGACCCAGTACTTC
medium-sized	TRBV2	TRBJ1-2	.	CANRGRAAGYTF	TGTGCCAACCGAGGAAGGGCGGCTGGCTACACCTTC
.	TRBV6-1	TRBJ1-1	.	CASMGTNTEAFF	TGTGCCAGCATGGGGACTAACACTGAAGCTTTCTTT
medium-sized	TRBV19	TRBJ2-1	.	CASSILGYGEQFF	TGTGCCAGTAGTATATTAGGGTATGGTGAGCAGTTCTTC
many	TRBV20-1	TRBJ1-2	.	CSVPGGGYYGYTF	TGCAGTGTCCCGGGGGGGGGGTACTATGGCTACACCTTC
many	TRBV20-1	TRBJ2-7	TRBD1	CSAILQGAYQSYEQYF	TGCAGTGCTATACTACAGGGGGCGTACCAGTCCTACGAGCAGTACTTC
many	TRBV5-1	TRBJ1-6	.	CASSGVPNSPLHF	TGCGCCAGCAGCGGGGTTCCTAATTCACCCCTCCACTTT
many	TRBV10-3	TRBJ2-7	TRBD1	CAISVAGGYEQYF	TGTGCCATCAGTGTTGCAGGGGGCTACGAGCAGTACTTC
many	TRBV27	TRBJ2-3	.	CASSPGTPHTDTQYF	TGTGCCAGCAGCCCCGGGACGCCACACACAGATACGCAGTATTTT
few	TRBV6-1	TRBJ2-7	TRBD1	CASSMGQGDSYEQYF	TGTGCCAGCAGTATGGGACAGGGAGATTCCTACGAGCAGTACTTC
.	TRBV10-3	TRBJ1-5	TRBD1	CAISQTGVYSNQPQHF	TGTGCCATCAGTCAGACAGGGGTTTATAGCAATCAGCCCCAGCATTTT
many	TRBV30	TRBJ1-3	.	CAWKKAGNTIYF	TGTGCCTGGAAGAAGGCTGGAAACACCATATATTTT
few	TRBV2	TRBJ1-6	.	CASKRETYSPLHF	TGTGCCAGCAAGCGGGAGACTTATTCACCCCTCCACTTT
many	TRBV4-1	TRBJ2-3	.	CASSPTGTTDTQYF	TGCGCCAGCAGCCCGACTGGGACGACAGATACGCAGTATTTT
many	TRBV7-3	TRBJ1-2	TRBD1	CASSLTGQGATGYTF	TGTGCCAGCAGCTTAACGGGACAGGGGGCGACTGGCTACACCTTC
many	TRBV28	TRBJ2-1	TRBD1	CASSQTGGSYNEQFF	TGTGCCAGCAGTCAAACAGGGGGGTCCTACAATGAGCAGTTCTTC
.	TRBV4-1	TRBJ2-7	TRBD2	CASSQVRAGRSPYEQYF	TGCGCCAGCAGCCAAGTTCGGGCCGGGAGGTCGCCCTACGAGCAGTACTTC
many	TRBV20-1	TRBJ2-1	.	CSYQGLTYNEQFF	TGCAGTTACCAGGGGTTAACCTACAATGAGCAGTTCTTC